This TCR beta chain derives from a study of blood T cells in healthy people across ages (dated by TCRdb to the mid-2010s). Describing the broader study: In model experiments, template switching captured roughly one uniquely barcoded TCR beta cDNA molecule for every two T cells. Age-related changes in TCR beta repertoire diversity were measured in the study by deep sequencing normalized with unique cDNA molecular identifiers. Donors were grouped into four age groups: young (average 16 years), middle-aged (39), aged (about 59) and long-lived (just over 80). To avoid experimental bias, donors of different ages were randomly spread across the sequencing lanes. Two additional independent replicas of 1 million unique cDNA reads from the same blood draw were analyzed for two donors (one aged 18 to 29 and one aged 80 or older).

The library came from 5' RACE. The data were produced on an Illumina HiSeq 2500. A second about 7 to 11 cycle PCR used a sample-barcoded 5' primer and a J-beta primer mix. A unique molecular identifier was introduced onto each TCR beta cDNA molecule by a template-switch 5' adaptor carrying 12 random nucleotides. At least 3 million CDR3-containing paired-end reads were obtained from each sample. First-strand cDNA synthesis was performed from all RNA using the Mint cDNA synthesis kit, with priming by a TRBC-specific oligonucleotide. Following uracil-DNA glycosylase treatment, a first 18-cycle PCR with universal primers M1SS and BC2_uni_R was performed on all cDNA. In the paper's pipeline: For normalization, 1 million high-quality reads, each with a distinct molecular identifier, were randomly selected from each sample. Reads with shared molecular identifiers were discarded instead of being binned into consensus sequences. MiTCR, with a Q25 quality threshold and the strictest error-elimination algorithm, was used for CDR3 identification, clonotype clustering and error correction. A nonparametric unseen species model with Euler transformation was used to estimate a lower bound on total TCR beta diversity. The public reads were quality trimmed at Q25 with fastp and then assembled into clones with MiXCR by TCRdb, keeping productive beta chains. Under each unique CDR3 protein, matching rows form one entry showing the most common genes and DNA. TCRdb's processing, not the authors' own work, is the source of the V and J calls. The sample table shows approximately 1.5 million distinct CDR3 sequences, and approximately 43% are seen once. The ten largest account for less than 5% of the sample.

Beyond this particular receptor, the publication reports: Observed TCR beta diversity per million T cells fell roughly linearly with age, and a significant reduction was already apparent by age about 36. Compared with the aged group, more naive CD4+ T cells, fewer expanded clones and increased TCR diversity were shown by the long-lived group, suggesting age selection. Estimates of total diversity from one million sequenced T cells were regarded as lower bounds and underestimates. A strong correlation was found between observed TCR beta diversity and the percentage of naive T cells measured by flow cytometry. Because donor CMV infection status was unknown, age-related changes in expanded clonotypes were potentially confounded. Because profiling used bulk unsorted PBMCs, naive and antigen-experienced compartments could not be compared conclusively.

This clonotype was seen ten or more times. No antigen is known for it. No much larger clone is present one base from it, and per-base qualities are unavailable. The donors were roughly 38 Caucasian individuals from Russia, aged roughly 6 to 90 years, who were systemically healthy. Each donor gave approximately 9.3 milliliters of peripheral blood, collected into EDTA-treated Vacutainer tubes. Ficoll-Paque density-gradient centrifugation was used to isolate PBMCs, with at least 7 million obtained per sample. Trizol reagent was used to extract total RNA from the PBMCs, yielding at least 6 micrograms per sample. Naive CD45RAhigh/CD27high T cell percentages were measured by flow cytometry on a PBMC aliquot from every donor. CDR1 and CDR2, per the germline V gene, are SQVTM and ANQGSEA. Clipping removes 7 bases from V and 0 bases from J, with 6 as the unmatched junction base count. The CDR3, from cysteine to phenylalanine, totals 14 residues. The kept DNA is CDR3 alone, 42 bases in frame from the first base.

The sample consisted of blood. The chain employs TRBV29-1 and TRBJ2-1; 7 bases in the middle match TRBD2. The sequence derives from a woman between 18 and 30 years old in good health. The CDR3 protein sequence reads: CSAEWGGSYNEQFF. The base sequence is TGCAGCGCCGAATGGGGGGGCTCCTACAATGAGCAGTTCTTC.